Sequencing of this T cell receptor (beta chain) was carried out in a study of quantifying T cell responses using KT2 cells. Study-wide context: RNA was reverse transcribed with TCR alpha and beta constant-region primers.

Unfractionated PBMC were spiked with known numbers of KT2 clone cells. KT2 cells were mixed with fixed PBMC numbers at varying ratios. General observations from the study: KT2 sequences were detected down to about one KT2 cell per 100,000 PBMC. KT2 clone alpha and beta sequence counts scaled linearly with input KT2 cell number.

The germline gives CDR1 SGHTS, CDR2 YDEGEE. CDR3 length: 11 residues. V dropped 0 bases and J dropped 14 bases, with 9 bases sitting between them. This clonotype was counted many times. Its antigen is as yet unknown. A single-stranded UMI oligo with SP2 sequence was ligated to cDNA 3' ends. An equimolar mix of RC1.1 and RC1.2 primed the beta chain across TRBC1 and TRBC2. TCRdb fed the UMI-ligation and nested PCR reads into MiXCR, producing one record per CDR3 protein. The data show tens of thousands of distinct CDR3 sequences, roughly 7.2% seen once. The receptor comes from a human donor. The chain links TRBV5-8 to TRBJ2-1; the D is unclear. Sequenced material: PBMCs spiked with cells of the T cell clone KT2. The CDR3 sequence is CASSLDRNEFF. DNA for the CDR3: TGTGCCAGCAGCTTGGACAGAAACGAGTTCTTC.